The entry that follows covers one TCR beta chain sequence. This clone has a handful of counts. It has no known antigen specificity. Base qualities are not provided; no much larger clone lies one nucleotide away. This entry is derived from a study of cytomegalovirus exposure and HLA in healthy donors (TCRdb year 2017). In the study overall: An earlier analysis of roughly 500 of the donors reported under 300 Gb of sequence data and around 100 million unique TCR beta sequences obtained from some 200 million T cells. Roughly 300 gigabases of sequencing data and roughly 81 million unique TCR sequences made up an early release that covered roughly 670 HLA-typed donors. Among the roughly 400 genotyped donors, about 85% belonged to the genetic ancestry cluster associated with self-reported Caucasian donors. The study was designed to test whether signatures of past pathogen exposure could be identified by cataloging public T cell receptors. Using immunosequencing, the study profiled T cell repertoires from some 670 subjects and related those repertoires to cytomegalovirus serostatus. Along with the roughly 610-subject first cohort, a separate validation cohort of over 90 different subjects was used. To predict cytomegalovirus infection status, the study combined high-throughput TCR immunosequencing, statistical association of individual TCRs with disease status, and machine learning. A later analysis re-examined previously published TCR beta repertoires from more than 650 donors and added high-resolution HLA genotyping to investigate patterns of TCR occurrence. Rather than using new phenotypic data, the later analysis identified candidate immune exposures from TCR beta sequences and from how often those sequences occurred across donors. An earlier analysis of several hundred of the donors applied high-throughput TCR beta sequencing to assess whether each TCR beta V gene segment acted as functional or pseudogenic. Alongside the repertoire data, information on donor age, sex, ethnicity and CMV serostatus was compiled. In a later genetic analysis, genome-wide SNP genotypes for 398 of the 666 donors were used, and that subset was treated as a discovery cohort. All discovery cohort repertoires had been generated on a single sequencing platform. Class I and class II HLA loci were covered by the typing at four-digit resolution. The number of donors typed differed by locus, with roughly 620-630 for A, B, C, DRB1 and DQB1, approximately 500 for DQA1, nearly 610 for DPA1, and some 440 for DPB1. About five DR-DQ haplotypes were treated as single units for association and clustering because of strong linkage in the cohort. On average, 235,054 unique TCR beta nucleotide sequences were sequenced per donor among some 430 genotyped donors of the cohort, with 15% to 20% of those sequences being non-productive.

Paper-wide results and their limitations: According to a later analysis, TCR association rates differed among HLA loci, with DRB1 alleles showing the most associated TCRs and HLA-C alleles showing the fewest. In a later analysis, several top co-occurrence clusters were reported to appear linked to parvovirus B19, influenza, CMV and Epstein-Barr virus. The 87-base-pair reads could not distinguish some IMGT-functional V segments, including TRBV6-2 and TRBV6-3, so those segments were excluded. Specific HLA alleles were associated with roughly 16,000 TCR beta sequences at a false discovery rate of 0.05 in a later analysis. In this cohort, only TCR beta chains were sequenced, and detectable features were limited by the absence of alpha or paired-chain data. In a later analysis, HLA-associated TCR beta chains were found to be more clonally expanded and to have lower generation probabilities than equally common non-associated chains. Immune exposure information for the cohort was limited to CMV serostatus. Most TCR sequences were observed very rarely across donors, whereas some public TCRs were present in many individuals. A further reported finding was that TCR beta sequences accurately predicted the HLA-A and HLA-B alleles for most subjects in the first cohort. Most CMV-associated TCR beta chains appeared to be HLA-restricted in a later analysis, and the HLA associations seemed to be driven largely by CMV exposure. When HLA alleles, especially DR and DQ, strongly co-occurred, attributing TCR associations to individual alleles was difficult. In an earlier analysis of about 540 of the donors, most TCR beta V segments were observed in productive rearrangements about 87% or about 30% of the time, broadly matching IMGT annotations. In vitro tests confirmed that three of the cytomegalovirus-associated TCR beta chains recognize cytomegalovirus antigens. Roughly uniform sequencing depth across donors was assumed in presence/absence analyses, although this assumption may not hold. Because counts were too low, some 17 rarely observed V segments, including chromosome 9 orphons, were excluded from the earlier analysis of several hundred of the donors. According to a later genetic analysis, donors in an Asian-associated ancestry cluster had fewer N-insertions in productive TCRs than the approximately 690-donor mean. The authors suggested that the approach could potentially be generalized to other disease states and immunological phenotypes. A total of roughly 160 TCR beta chains were listed by the study as associated with cytomegalovirus. In both the original and validation cohorts, the classifier was reported to diagnose cytomegalovirus status with high specificity and sensitivity. Linkage disequilibrium might explain the correlated functional status among segregating V segments, but an unknown experimental factor could not be excluded. V-gene and J-gene trimming of TCR beta chains was associated with a missense DCLRE1C variant in a later genetic analysis, and the association was replicated in an independent cohort. A cluster of highly shared sequence variants was judged likely to be a technical artifact of the sequencing pipeline. HLA typing was unavailable for some donors at each locus, so association tests used only the typed subset.

CDR1 and CDR2 are drawn from the germline V gene (reference sequence): SGHNT, YYREEE. The CDR3 has 16 amino acids, counting the end cysteine and phenylalanine. Only the CDR3 region is kept as DNA, spanning 48 bases read in frame from base 1. Trimmed from V: 4 bases; trimmed from J: 7 bases; junction bases lacking a gene match: 13. Libraries were constructed by the immunoSEQ multiplex PCR assay. A mixture of 60 forward primers for TCR Vbeta segments and 13 reverse primers for TCR Jbeta segments was used in the multiplex PCR. The CDR3 region of rearranged TCR beta genes was amplified from genomic DNA by a multiplex PCR assay. On the Illumina HiSeq System, the amplified TCR beta libraries were sequenced as 87-base-pair reads. In the paper's pipeline: A later analysis tallied around 80 million unique TCR beta chains across the 666 repertoires, and 10 million to 11 million of those chains were shared by two or more donors. A nearest-neighbor algorithm error-corrected the raw reads and collapsed the reads into unique sequences, merging closely related sequences to remove PCR and sequencing errors. To assign V, D and J gene segments, CDR3 sequences were aligned to IMGT reference sequences. For a sequence to be retained, a match of at least six nucleotides was required to both a V gene segment and a J gene segment. Rearrangements were classified as productive when the CDR3 lacked stop codons and remained in frame with V and J, and all other rearrangements were classified as non-productive. CDR3 was defined according to IMGT convention as the region running from the second conserved V-encoded cysteine to the conserved J-encoded phenylalanine. In an earlier analysis of more than 550 of the donors, sequences lacking an unambiguous match to a single V gene segment were excluded. An earlier analysis of a few hundred of the donors classified V segments as functional when productive rearrangements were above 56.7% and as segregating when the standard deviation between donors was above 5%. To diagnose cytomegalovirus status from the catalog of TCR beta chain sequences, a statistical classification framework was built. V and J gene assignment, in a later analysis, came from comparing TCR nucleotide sequences with IMGT/GENE-DB human TR gene sequences. A later analysis assigned CDR3 sequences and most-parsimonious VDJ recombination scenarios with the TCRdist pipeline. In a later analysis, every TCR beta chain was defined by the combination of its CDR3 amino acid sequence and its V-gene family, and reads without a unique V-gene family were dropped. As a way to deal with suspected cross-contamination and a sequencing artifact, a later analysis dropped approximately 590 nucleotide sequences that were highly shared and had low generation probability. In a later analysis, a clonal expansion index was calculated for each public chain from normalized within-repertoire ranks of inferred template counts. A later analysis computed generation probabilities with a VDJ recombination model fitted to out-of-frame rearrangements, and checked the results against IGoR. Hypergeometric tests were used in a later analysis to score TCR-TCR, TCR-HLA and TCR-CMV co-occurrence, with a repertoire-size bias correction applied to the TCR pairs. A later analysis estimated false discovery rates by permuting HLA or CMV assignments 20 times. In a later analysis, co-occurring TCRs were grouped using DBSCAN, with TCRdist sequence similarity added in when clustering inside HLA-allele-positive subsets. Repertoires with fewer than 30,000 or more than 120,000 public chains, plus five repertoires with anomalous nucleotide sharing, were excluded from co-occurrence clustering. Held by TCRdb, this immuneACCESS table contains in-frame sequences only and omits some clones. Under half of the omission traces to an unresolved V gene where checked; the cause of the rest is unknown. V and J calls and clone size are given by that table; D and trimming were obtained from the DNA. Here the sample has 80,000 to 95,000 clones; less than 70% occur a single time. The ten largest clonotypes hold 2.3% of the sample.

The cohort consisted of fewer than 700 healthy bone marrow donors. At the time of sampling, every cohort member was nominally healthy, though immune exposures that went unrecorded were likely present. Of the 670 or so cohort members, around 290 had positive CMV serostatus and 350 to 450 had negative CMV serostatus, and CMV serostatus was not recorded for the donor. A peripheral blood sample was provided by each donor, and peripheral blood mononuclear cells were used for TCR beta sequencing. Genomic DNA was extracted from the blood cell samples with the Qiagen DNeasy Blood Extraction Kit. Input material: PBMCs. Recombination connected TRBV5-4 to TRBJ2-1; TRBD2 agrees with 8 junctional bases. This receptor was identified in a human donor in good health. The DNA reads as follows: TGTGCCAGCAGCCCTAACCCGGGACTAGTCTCTAATGAGCAGTTCTTC. It codes for CASSPNPGLVSNEQFF.